This TCR beta chain derives from a study of T cells in Graves' hyperthyroidism and ophthalmopathy. Germline values: CDR1 LNHDA, CDR2 SQIVND (reference sequence). V lost 1 base to trimming and J lost 1 base, with 15 bases between them. There are 17 residues in the CDR3. The CDR3 regions of TCR beta were amplified from RNA transcripts. The HTBI primer set was used in a first-round RT-PCR of the TCR CDR3. TCRdb re-analysed the multiplex PCR reads in MiXCR, keeping a single row per CDR3 protein. The sample has around 500,000 distinct CDR3 sequences; 13% to 15% are singletons. 8.5 to 10 ml of fresh peripheral blood supplied the PBMCs.

The specimen sequenced was blood. V is TRBV19 and J is TRBJ2-3, with D maybe TRBD2 (5 bases). The TCR originated in a woman between 18 and 30 years old with Graves' hyperthyroidism. As DNA, the CDR3 is TGTGCCAGTAGTATAGTTTTGACTACAGAAGGCACAGATACGCAGTATTTT. This encodes CASSIVLTTEGTDTQYF. The variable domain in full, with the rest retrieved from reference TRBV19 and TRBJ2-3, is DGGITQSPKYLFRKEGQNVTLSCEQNLNHDAMYWYRQDPGQGLRLIYYSQIVNDFQKGDIAEGYSVSREKKESFPLTVTSAQKNPTAFYLCASSIVLTTEGTDTQYFGPGTRLTVL.